The text below deals with one TCR beta chain. The sample is drawn from a study of blood T cell repertoires in COVID-19. The overall study: Specimens from acute and convalescent COVID-19 originated in the United States, Italy and Spain. PBMCs, B-cell-depleted T cells, or T cells were the source of the cDNA or gDNA that made up the material.

This CDR3 has 16 residues. With V trimmed by 6 bases and J by 4 bases, 9 bases remained unmatched. CDR1 is MGHRA, CDR2 YSYEKL, per germline. The assay was immunoSEQ multiplex PCR, and TCRdb's table has in-frame clones only and misses some. The sample contains roughly 100,000 clones, about two thirds of which appear only once. V and J are TRBV4-1 and TRBJ1-6, with 7 nucleotides matching TRBD1. This clonotype was obtained from a human donor with acute or convalescent COVID-19. The donor label of this sample is uncertain. Material for sequencing was peripheral blood. Written as DNA, the CDR3 is TGCGCCAGCAGGACAGGGCAGGGAATATATAATTCACCCCTCCACTTT. As protein: CASRTGQGIYNSPLHF.